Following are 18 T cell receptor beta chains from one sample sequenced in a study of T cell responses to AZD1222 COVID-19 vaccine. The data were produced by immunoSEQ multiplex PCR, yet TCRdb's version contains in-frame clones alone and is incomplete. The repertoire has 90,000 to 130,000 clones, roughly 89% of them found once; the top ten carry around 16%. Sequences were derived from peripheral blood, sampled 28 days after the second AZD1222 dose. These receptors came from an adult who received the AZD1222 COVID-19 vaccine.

The CDR3 reads CASSESKREVYTGELFF. In DNA, the CDR3 is TGTGCCAGCAGTGAATCTAAGCGGGAGGTGTACACCGGGGAGCTGTTTTTT. The V and J genes are TRBV25-1 and TRBJ2-2; 9 bases agree with TRBD2. J was trimmed by 3 bases and V by 1 base; bases with no gene match: 6. The CDR3 covers 17 residues. Germline V lookup: CDR1 MGHDK, CDR2 SYGVNS.

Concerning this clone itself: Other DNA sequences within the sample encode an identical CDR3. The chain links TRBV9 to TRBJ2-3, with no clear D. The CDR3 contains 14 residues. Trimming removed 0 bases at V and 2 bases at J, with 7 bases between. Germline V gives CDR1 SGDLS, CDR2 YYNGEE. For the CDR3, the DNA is TGTGCCAGCAGCGTAGCTCCTACCACAGATACGCAGTATTTT. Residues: CASSVAPTTDTQYF. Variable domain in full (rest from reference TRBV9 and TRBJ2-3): DSGVTQTPKHLITATGQRVTLRCSPRSGDLSVYWYQQSLDQGLQFLIQYYNGEERAKGNILERFSAQQFPDLHSELNLSSLELGDSALYFCASSVAPTTDTQYFGPGTRLTVL.

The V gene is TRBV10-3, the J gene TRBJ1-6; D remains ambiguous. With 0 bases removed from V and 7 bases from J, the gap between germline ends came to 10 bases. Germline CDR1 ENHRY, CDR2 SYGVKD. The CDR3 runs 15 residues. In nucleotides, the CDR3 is TGTGCCATCAGTGAGTCGGGAGGGCGGAATTCACCCCTCCACTTT. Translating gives CAISESGGRNSPLHF.

CDR3 bases: TGTGCCACCAGTGATTTGTTGGGAGTAGTCGGTTCAGAAGATACGCAGTATTTT. This encodes CATSDLLGVVGSEDTQYF. The chain combines TRBV24-1 with TRBJ2-3, with a tentative D call TRBD2 (5 bases). Germline CDR1 KGHDR, CDR2 SFDVKD. V lost 0 bases to trimming and J lost 5 bases, with 20 bases between them. CDR3 length: 18 residues.

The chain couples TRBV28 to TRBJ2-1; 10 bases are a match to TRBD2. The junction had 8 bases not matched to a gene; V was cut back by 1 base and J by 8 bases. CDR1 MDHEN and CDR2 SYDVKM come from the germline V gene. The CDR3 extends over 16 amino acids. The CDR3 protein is CASSLLPSGRVYEQFF. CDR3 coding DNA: TGTGCCAGCAGTTTATTACCTAGCGGGAGAGTCTATGAGCAGTTCTTC.

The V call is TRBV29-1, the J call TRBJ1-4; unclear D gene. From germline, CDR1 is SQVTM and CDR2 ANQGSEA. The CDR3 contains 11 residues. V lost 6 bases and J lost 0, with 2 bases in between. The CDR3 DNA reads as TGCAGCGTGGCAACTAATGAAAAACTGTTTTTT. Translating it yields CSVATNEKLFF.

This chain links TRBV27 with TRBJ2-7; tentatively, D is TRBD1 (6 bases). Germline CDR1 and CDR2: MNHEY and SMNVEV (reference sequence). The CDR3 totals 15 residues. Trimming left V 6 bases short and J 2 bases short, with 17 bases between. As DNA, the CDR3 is TGTGCCAGCAGCCGTGGGACACTTACAACCTACGAGCAGTACTTC. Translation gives CASSRGTLTTYEQYF.

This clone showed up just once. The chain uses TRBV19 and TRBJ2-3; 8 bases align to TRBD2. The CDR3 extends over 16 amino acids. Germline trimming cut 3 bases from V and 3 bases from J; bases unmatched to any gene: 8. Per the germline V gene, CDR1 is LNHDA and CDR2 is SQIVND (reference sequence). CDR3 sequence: CASSMPGGPRTDTQYF. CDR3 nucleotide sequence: TGTGCCAGTAGTATGCCGGGAGGGCCAAGGACAGATACGCAGTATTTT.

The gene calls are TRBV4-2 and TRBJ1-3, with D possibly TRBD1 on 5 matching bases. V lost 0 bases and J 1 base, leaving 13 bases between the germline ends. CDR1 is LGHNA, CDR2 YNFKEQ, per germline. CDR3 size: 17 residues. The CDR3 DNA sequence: TGTGCCAGCAGCCAAGATACGGCAGGGATGTCTGGAAACACCATATATTTT. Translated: CASSQDTAGMSGNTIYF.

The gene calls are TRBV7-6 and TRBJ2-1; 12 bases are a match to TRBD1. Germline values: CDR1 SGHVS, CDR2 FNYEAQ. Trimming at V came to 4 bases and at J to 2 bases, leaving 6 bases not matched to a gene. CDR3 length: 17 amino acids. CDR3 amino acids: CASSSGQGASTYNEQFF. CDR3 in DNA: TGTGCCAGCAGCTCGGGACAGGGGGCTAGCACCTACAATGAGCAGTTCTTC. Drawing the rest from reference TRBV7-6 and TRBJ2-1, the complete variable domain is GAGVSQSPRYKVTKRGQDVALRCDPISGHVSLYWYRQALGQGPEFLTYFNYEAQQDKSGLPNDRFSAERPEGSISTLTIQRTEQRDSAMYRCASSSGQGASTYNEQFFGPGTRLTVL.

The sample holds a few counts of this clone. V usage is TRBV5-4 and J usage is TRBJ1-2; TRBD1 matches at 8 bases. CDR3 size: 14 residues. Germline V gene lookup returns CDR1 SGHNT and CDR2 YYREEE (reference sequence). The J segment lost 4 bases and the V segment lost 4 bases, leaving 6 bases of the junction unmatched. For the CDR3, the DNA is TGTGCCAGCAGCCTGGGACAGGAAAGCTATGGCTACACCTTC. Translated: CASSLGQESYGYTF.

The CDR3 region has the DNA TGCAGCGTTAGGACTTCCTATGGCTACACCTTC. It encodes CSVRTSYGYTF. V is TRBV29-1 and J is TRBJ1-2; the D is unclear. The CDR3 runs 11 residues. Trimming removed 5 bases at V and 4 bases at J, with 8 bases between. Germline CDR1 and CDR2: SQVTM and ANQGSEA.

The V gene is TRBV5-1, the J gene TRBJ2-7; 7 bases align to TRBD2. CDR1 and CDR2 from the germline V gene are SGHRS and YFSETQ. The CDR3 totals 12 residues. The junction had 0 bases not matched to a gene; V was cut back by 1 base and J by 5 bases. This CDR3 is CASSLRGDEQYF. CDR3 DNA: TGCGCCAGCAGCTTGCGGGGGGACGAGCAGTACTTC.

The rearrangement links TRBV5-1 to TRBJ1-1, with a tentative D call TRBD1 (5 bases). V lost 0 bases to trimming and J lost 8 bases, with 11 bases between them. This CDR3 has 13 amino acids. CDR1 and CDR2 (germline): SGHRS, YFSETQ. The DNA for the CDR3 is TGCGCCAGCAGCTTGGTGGGGCTTGGGGAAGCTTTCTTT. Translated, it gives CASSLVGLGEAFF.

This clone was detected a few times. In DNA form, the CDR3 reads TGCAGCGTAGCCGGGACAGGGGGAACAATGAACACTGAAGCTTTCTTT. Residues: CSVAGTGGTMNTEAFF. V usage is TRBV29-1 and J usage is TRBJ1-1; 11 nucleotides match TRBD1. V was clipped by 6 bases and J by 0 bases; unmatched bases: 9. The CDR3 extends over 16 amino acids. CDR1 SQVTM and CDR2 ANQGSEA come from the germline V gene.

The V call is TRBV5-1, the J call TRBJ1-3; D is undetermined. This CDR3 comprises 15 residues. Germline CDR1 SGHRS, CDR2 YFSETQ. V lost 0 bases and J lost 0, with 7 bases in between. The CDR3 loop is CASSLVGSSGNTIYF. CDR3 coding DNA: TGCGCCAGCAGCTTGGTCGGGAGCTCTGGAAACACCATATATTTT.

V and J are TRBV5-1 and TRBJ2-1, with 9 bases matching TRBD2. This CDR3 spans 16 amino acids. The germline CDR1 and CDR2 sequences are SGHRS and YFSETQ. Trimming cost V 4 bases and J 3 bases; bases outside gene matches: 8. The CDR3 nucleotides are TGCGCCAGCAGCCCGAGCCGGACTAGCGACTACAATGAGCAGTTCTTC. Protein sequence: CASSPSRTSDYNEQFF.

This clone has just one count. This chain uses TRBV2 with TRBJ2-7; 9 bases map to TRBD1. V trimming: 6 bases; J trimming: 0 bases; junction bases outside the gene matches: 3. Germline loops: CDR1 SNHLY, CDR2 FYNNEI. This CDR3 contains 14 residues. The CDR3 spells CASRGTGHSYEQYF. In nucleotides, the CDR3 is TGTGCCAGCAGGGGGACAGGGCACTCCTACGAGCAGTACTTC.